The 17 T cell receptor beta chains listed next were all sequenced from one sample in a study of blood T cells in healthy people across ages. A second roughly 7 to 12 cycle PCR used barcoded and J-beta primers. TCRdb reprocessed the 5' RACE reads via MiXCR and lists one record per CDR3 protein. This sample has approximately 800,000 distinct CDR3 sequences, with about 53% found just once. The sequencing input was blood. The source of these receptors is a man older than 75 in good health.

The CDR3 coding sequence is TGCGCCAGCAGCATCCAGGGGGAAGGGGAGACCCAGTACTTC. Its translation: CASSIQGEGETQYF. The chain is built from TRBV5-1 and TRBJ2-5; 7 bases line up with TRBD1. V lost 4 bases, J lost 5 bases, and 8 bases stayed unmatched. Germline CDR1 SGHRS, CDR2 YFSETQ. The CDR3 is 14 amino acids.

The CDR3 region is CSARGAAQNTEAFF. The CDR3 DNA is TGCAGTGCTAGAGGGGCAGCCCAGAACACTGAAGCTTTCTTT. This chain connects TRBV20-1 to TRBJ1-1; D call uncertain. The ends were cut back, 1 base at V and 1 base at J, with 10 bases in the middle. Germline-derived CDR1 and CDR2 are DFQATT and SNEGSKA (reference sequence). This CDR3 comprises 14 residues.

The chain couples TRBV5-6 to TRBJ2-7; D is uncertain. The CDR3 runs 15 residues. The V and J ends lost 5 bases and 7 bases respectively, with 22 bases between them. Germline V gene sequence: CDR1 SGHDT, CDR2 YYEEEE. The CDR3 coding sequence is TGTGCCAGCAGTCTGCCGGGTCAGACGTTGGGGGAGCAGTACTTC. Protein sequence: CASSLPGQTLGEQYF.

The chain couples TRBV6-6 to TRBJ2-5, with D unresolved. The CDR3 consists of 12 residues. Trimming pared 0 bases from V and 13 bases from J, leaving 12 bases between. Germline CDR1 and CDR2: MNHNY and SVGAGI (reference sequence). The DNA for the CDR3 is TGTGCCAGCAGTTACTCGTTTCTAGAGCTGTACTTC. This gives the protein CASSYSFLELYF.

This chain links TRBV6-1 with TRBJ1-2; a possible D gene is TRBD1 (6 bases). The CDR3 has 18 amino acids. Germline values: CDR1 MNHNS, CDR2 SASEGT. Between the trimmed V and J ends, which lost 6 bases and 2 bases, there was a span of 25 bases. The CDR3 is CASRASLWGRDKNYGYTF. In DNA, the CDR3 is TGTGCCAGCAGAGCCTCTTTATGGGGGAGGGACAAAAACTATGGCTACACCTTC.

CDR3 in amino acids: CATQGGAGETQYF. CDR3 nucleotides: TGTGCCACCCAGGGGGGAGCCGGAGAGACCCAGTACTTC. The chain combines TRBV10-3 with TRBJ2-5, with a possible D match to TRBD1 (7 bases). The CDR3 spans 13 residues. Germline V lookup: CDR1 ENHRY, CDR2 SYGVKD. V was cut by 10 bases and J by 4 bases, with 16 bases left in between.

This rearrangement joins TRBV29-1 to TRBJ2-3; TRBD2 might be the D (6 bases). The V and J ends lost 3 bases and 14 bases respectively, with 21 bases between them. The CDR3 has 13 residues. Germline V gene data show CDR1 as SQVTM and CDR2 as ANQGSEA. This chain's CDR3 is CSVEAGPHRYAYF. CDR3 DNA: TGCAGCGTTGAGGCGGGACCACACAGATACGCGTATTTT.

The V and J genes are TRBV11-2 and TRBJ2-7; the match to TRBD1 covers 10 bases. V was pared by 3 bases and J by 2 bases, with 4 bases of the junction left unmatched. Germline CDR1 is SGHAT and CDR2 is FQNNGV. CDR3 size: 15 residues. CDR3: CASSFDRGRTYEQYF. The CDR3 DNA is TGTGCCAGCAGCTTTGACAGGGGGCGAACCTACGAGCAGTACTTC.

The chain carries TRBV12-3 or TRBV12-4 and TRBJ1-1, with D tentatively TRBD1 (5 bases). The CDR3 totals 18 residues. V dropped 7 bases and J dropped 1 base, with 25 bases sitting between them. The CDR3: CASTHSLWGARANTEAFF. The CDR3 DNA reads TGTGCCAGCACCCATTCGTTGTGGGGCGCCCGGGCGAACACTGAAGCTTTCTTT.

This clonotype came up a few times. The V call is TRBV29-1, the J call TRBJ2-4, with TRBD2 matching 14 bases. V shed 7 bases, J shed 13 bases, and the junction held 18 bases outside the gene matches. The CDR3 covers 16 residues. The germline gives CDR1 SQVTM, CDR2 ANQGSEA. CDR3 sequence reads: CSARGTSGSSGNEQYF. Written as DNA, the CDR3 is TGCAGCGCCAGAGGGACTAGCGGGAGTAGTGGTAATGAGCAGTACTTC.

This sequence joins TRBV10-3 and TRBJ2-7, with D unresolved. V was shortened by 4 bases and J by 0 bases, with 7 bases between the two germline ends. The CDR3 is 13 amino acids. Germline assignment: CDR1 ENHRY and CDR2 SYGVKD. CDR3 region: CAISGGLSYEQYF. CDR3 coding DNA: TGTGCCATCAGTGGGGGTCTCTCCTACGAGCAGTACTTC.

The chain is built from TRBV10-2 and TRBJ2-5; TRBD2 is a possible D gene (6 bases). The CDR3 spans 13 residues. V was clipped by 6 bases and J by 11 bases, with 19 bases between them. CDR1 is WSHSY and CDR2 is SAAADI in the germline V gene. CDR3 sequence reads: CASSHATGGEQYF. As DNA, the CDR3 is TGCGCCAGCAGCCACGCGACGGGCGGGGAGCAGTACTTC.

J is TRBJ1-1 and V is TRBV29-1; a possible D gene is TRBD1 (5 bases). Germline CDR1 is SQVTM and CDR2 is ANQGSEA. Trimming cost V 5 bases and J 1 base, with 11 bases left between them. This CDR3 is built from 13 residues. CDR3 nucleotides: TGCAGCGTTTGGCGGGGGGAGAACACTGAAGCTTTCTTT. It codes for CSVWRGENTEAFF.

V usage is TRBV20-1 and J usage is TRBJ2-1, with 7 bases that match TRBD2. V shed 1 base and J 0 bases; nucleotides not matched to a gene: 6. This CDR3 region has 16 residues. Germline CDR1 is DFQATT and CDR2 is SNEGSKA (reference sequence). The CDR3 protein is CSARVSASGSYNEQFF. The CDR3 region has the DNA TGCAGTGCTAGAGTCTCGGCTAGCGGCTCCTACAATGAGCAGTTCTTC.

The chain couples TRBV7-2 to TRBJ2-2; TRBD2 matches at 8 bases. Germline assignment: CDR1 SGHTA and CDR2 FQGNSA. The CDR3 spans 17 residues. V lost 2 bases, J lost 0 bases, and 5 bases stayed unmatched. The CDR3 loop is CASSLTLAGSNTGELFF. The CDR3 DNA follows: TGTGCCAGCAGCTTAACTTTAGCGGGGTCGAACACCGGGGAGCTGTTTTTT.

The chain joins TRBV18 to TRBJ2-5; D perhaps matches TRBD2 (6 bases). The J call is doubtful: the DNA matches TRBJ2-7 better. CDR3 length: 13 residues. Germline loops: CDR1 KGHSH, CDR2 LQKENI. The CDR3 here is CASSWTLEGEQYF. CDR3 DNA sequence: TGTGCCAGCTCCTGGACTCTGGAGGGCGAGCAGTACTTC.

This sequence joins TRBV5-1 and TRBJ2-5, with D tentatively TRBD1 or TRBD2 (5 bases each). V gave up 4 bases and J gave up 4 bases, with 11 bases separating them. The CDR3 runs 13 residues. Germline CDR1 reads SGHRS; CDR2 reads YFSETQ. Here the CDR3 DNA reads TGCGCCAGCAGCCCCGGGGACCGAGAGACCCAGTACTTC. Its translation is CASSPGDRETQYF. The whole variable domain, filled in from reference TRBV5-1 and TRBJ2-5, reads KAGVTQTPRYLIKTRGQQVTLSCSPISGHRSVSWYQQTPGQGLQFLFEYFSETQRNKGNFPGRFSGRQFSNSRSEMNVSTLELGDSALYLCASSPGDRETQYFGPGTRLLVL.